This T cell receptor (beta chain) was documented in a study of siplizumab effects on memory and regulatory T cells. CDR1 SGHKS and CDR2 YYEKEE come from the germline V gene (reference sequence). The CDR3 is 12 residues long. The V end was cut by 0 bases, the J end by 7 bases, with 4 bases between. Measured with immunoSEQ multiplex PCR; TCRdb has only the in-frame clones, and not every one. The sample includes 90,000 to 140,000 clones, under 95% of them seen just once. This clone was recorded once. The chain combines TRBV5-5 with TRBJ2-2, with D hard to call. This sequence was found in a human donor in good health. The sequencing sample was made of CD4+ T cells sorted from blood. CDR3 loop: CASSLVNGELFF. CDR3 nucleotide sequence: TGTGCCAGCAGCTTGGTAAACGGGGAGCTGTTTTTT.